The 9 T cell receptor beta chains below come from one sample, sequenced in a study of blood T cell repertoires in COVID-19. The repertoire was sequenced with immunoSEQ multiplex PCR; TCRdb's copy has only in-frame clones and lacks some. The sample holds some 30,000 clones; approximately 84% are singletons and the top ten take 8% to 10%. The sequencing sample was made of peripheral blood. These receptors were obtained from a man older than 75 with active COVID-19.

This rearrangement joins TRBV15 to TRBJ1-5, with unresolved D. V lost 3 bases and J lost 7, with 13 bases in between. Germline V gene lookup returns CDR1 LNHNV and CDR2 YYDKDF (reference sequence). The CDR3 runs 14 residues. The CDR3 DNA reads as TGTGCCACCAGCAGCGCCCTTGGAGACCAGCCCCAGCATTTT. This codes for CATSSALGDQPQHF.

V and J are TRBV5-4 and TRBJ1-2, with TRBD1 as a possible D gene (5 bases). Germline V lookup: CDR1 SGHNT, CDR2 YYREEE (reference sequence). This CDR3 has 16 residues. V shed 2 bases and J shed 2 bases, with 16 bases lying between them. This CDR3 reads CASSLPGGEANYGYTF. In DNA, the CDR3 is TGTGCCAGCAGCTTACCAGGAGGGGAGGCGAACTATGGCTACACCTTC. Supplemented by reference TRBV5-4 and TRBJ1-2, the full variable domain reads ETGVTQSPTHLIKTRGQQVTLRCSSQSGHNTVSWYQQALGQGPQFIFQYYREEENGRGNFPPRFSGLQFPNYSSELNVNALELDDSALYLCASSLPGGEANYGYTFGSGTRLTVV.

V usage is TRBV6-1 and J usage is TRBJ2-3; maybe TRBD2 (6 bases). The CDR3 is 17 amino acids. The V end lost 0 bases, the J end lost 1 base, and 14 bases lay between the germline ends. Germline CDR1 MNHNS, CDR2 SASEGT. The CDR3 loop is CASSEAAGVAGTDTQYF. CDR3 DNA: TGTGCCAGCAGTGAAGCGGCTGGGGTAGCGGGCACAGATACGCAGTATTTT.

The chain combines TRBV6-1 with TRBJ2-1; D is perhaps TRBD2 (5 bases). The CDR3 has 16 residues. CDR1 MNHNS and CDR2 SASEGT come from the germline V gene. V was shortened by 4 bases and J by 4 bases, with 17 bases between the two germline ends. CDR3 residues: CASSVERYTPYNEQFF. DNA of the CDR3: TGTGCCAGCAGTGTTGAGCGGTATACCCCGTACAATGAGCAGTTCTTC.

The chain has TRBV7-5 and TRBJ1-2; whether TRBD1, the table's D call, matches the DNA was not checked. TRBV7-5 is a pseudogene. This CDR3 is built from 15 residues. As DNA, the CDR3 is TGTGTCAGAAGCCCAGACGGCAGGAATAACTATGGCTACACCTTC. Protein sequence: CVRSPDGRNNYGYTF.

The CDR3 bases are TGCGCCAGCAGCCAGGTGATGGGGGGGGACTACGAGCAGTACTTC. Its translation: CASSQVMGGDYEQYF. This chain uses TRBV4-1 with TRBJ2-7, with 7 bases aligning to TRBD2. The CDR3 sequence is 15 residues long. The germline CDR1 and CDR2 sequences are MGHRA and YSYEKL. Unmatched junction bases numbered 8, after V lost 3 bases and J lost 3 bases.

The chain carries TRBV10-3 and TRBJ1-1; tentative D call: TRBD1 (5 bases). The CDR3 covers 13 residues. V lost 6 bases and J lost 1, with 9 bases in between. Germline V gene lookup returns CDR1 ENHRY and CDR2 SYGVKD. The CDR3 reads CAIRQGGNTEAFF. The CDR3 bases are TGTGCCATCAGGCAGGGTGGGAACACTGAAGCTTTCTTT.

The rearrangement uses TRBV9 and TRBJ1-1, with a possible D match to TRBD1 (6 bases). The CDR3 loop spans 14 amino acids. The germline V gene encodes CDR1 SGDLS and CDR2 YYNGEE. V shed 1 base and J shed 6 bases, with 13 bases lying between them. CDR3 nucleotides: TGTGCCAGCAGCGTATATCTGGGGGCCTCTGAAGCTTTCTTT. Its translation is CASSVYLGASEAFF.

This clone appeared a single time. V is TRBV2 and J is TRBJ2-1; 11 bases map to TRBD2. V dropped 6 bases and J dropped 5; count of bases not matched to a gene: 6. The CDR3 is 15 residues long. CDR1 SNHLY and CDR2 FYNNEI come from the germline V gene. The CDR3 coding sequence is TGTGCCAGCAGAAGGCCGGGACTAGCGGACAATGAGCAGTTCTTC. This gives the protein CASRRPGLADNEQFF.